This T cell receptor beta chain was captured by sequencing in a study of blood T cell repertoires in COVID-19. Clones were read by immunoSEQ multiplex PCR, and TCRdb kept only the in-frame ones, dropping some. The table lists 99,000 or so clones, 85% of them singletons, with 4.1% in the top ten. CDR3 length equals 11 residues. Germline V gene sequence: CDR1 SGHNT, CDR2 YYREEE (reference sequence). Of note for this clone: The junction departs from germline at one end; a sequencing error may be responsible.

The genes are TRBV5-4 and TRBJ1-2, with 7 bases fitting TRBD1. The TCR sequence derives from a man over 45 with acute or convalescent COVID-19. Source material: peripheral blood. The DNA for the CDR3 is TGTGCCAGCAGCTTGGGACAGGGTTATCACTTC. As protein: CASSLGQGYHF.